This T cell receptor (beta chain) was captured in a study of neurological immune-mediated disorders. Study as a whole: Of approximately 34 multiple sclerosis patients, some 31 were relapsing-remitting and 3 secondary progressive. Whole-study results and caveats: Whereas HTLV-1-associated myelopathy showed the most TCR clonal expansion, multiple sclerosis showed the least, with levels below those of healthy controls. Phylogenetic grouping assigned the repertoires of 18 of 34 multiple sclerosis patients to a single cluster of related CDR3 sequences. This cluster may be a repertoire-level signature. For the multiple sclerosis repertoire cluster, no association with any clinical or MRI feature was found.

Judged by abundance, this clonotype is medium-sized (0.01 to 0.1%). Antigen specificity is unknown. TCRdb independently ran MiXCR on the 5' RACE reads; one entry per CDR3 protein. The table shows roughly 43,000 distinct CDR3 sequences, with 1.9% occurring only once. Trimming stripped 1 base from V and 4 bases from J, with 6 bases between. CDR3 length equals 13 residues. Germline V gene data show CDR1 as SGHRS and CDR2 as YFSETQ. The chain employs TRBV5-1 and TRBJ2-1; D might be TRBD1 (6 bases). The receptor was derived from a woman between 40 and 50 years old with multiple sclerosis. Material for sequencing was PBMCs. CDR3 coding DNA: TGCGCCAGCAGCTTGACAGGGTACAATGAGCAGTTCTTC. It is translated as CASSLTGYNEQFF.